This T cell receptor beta chain appears in the sequencing data of a study of OX40 agonist ivuxolimab in advanced cancers. Germline V gene sequence: CDR1 MNHEY, CDR2 SVGAGI. J was trimmed by 4 bases and V by 7 bases; bases with no gene match: 7. This CDR3 spans 14 amino acids. Repertoires were generated with immunoSEQ multiplex PCR, while TCRdb's copy carries only in-frame clones and drops some. The sample comprises 60,000 to 65,000 clones, roughly nine tenths of which are singletons, and roughly 0.56% rests with the top ten. The receptor's source is an adult with an advanced solid tumor such as melanoma, head and neck, liver or kidney cancer. The gene calls are TRBV6-5 and TRBJ2-7, with 10 positions matching TRBD1. The sample consisted of CD4+ or CD8+ T cells sorted from blood, taken in a trial of the OX40 agonist ivuxolimab. The CDR3 DNA reads as TGTGCCAGCAACGACAGGGGGCGCGAGTACGAGCAGTACTTC. Its translation: CASNDRGREYEQYF.